The 23 T cell receptor beta chains listed next were all sequenced from one sample in a study of blood T cell repertoires in COVID-19 (dated by TCRdb to 2019 to 2021). The method was the immunoSEQ multiplex PCR assay. The immuneACCESS repertoire file appears here via TCRdb, limited to in-frame rearrangements. These files lack a portion of the clones; in checked studies, under half of the deficit traces to unresolved V genes, and the cause of the others is not known. In all, the sample holds some 240,000 clones, and 84% of those were seen once. The ten biggest clones cover under 1.5% of the sample. Material for sequencing was peripheral blood. The source is a woman in her thirties or forties who had recovered from COVID-19.

The J gene is TRBJ1-2, the V gene TRBV28; D unclear. The CDR3 extends over 15 amino acids. Looked up from germline, CDR1 is MDHEN and CDR2 is SYDVKM. Trimming left V 7 bases short and J 0 bases short, with 15 bases between. This CDR3 reads CASTISRLANYGYTF. The DNA for the CDR3 is TGTGCCAGCACCATCTCCCGGCTAGCTAACTATGGCTACACCTTC.

The table lists this clone with a few counts. The chain links TRBV25-1 to TRBJ1-5; no clear D. Germline lookup yields CDR1 MGHDK and CDR2 SYGVNS. The CDR3 has 14 residues. V gave up 2 bases and J gave up 9 bases, with 14 bases separating them. CDR3 DNA: TGTGCCAGCAGTGAAGGGTTAGCTATGGGGCCCCAGCATTTT. This translates into CASSEGLAMGPQHF.

The chain couples TRBV2 to TRBJ2-2; D remains unclear. CDR1 is SNHLY, CDR2 FYNNEI, per germline. V gave up 1 base and J gave up 4 bases, with 7 bases separating them. This CDR3 comprises 14 residues. CDR3 amino acids: CASSEGRSTGELFF. CDR3 DNA: TGTGCCAGCAGTGAAGGTCGGTCCACCGGGGAGCTGTTTTTT.

Here the CDR3 reads CASSLTKFTDTQYF. CDR3 in DNA: TGCGCCAGCAGCCTGACTAAATTCACAGATACGCAGTATTTT. V is TRBV5-1 and J is TRBJ2-3, with D possibly TRBD2 on 5 matching bases. Germline values: CDR1 SGHRS, CDR2 YFSETQ. V was cut by 4 bases and J by 2 bases, with 11 bases left in between. This CDR3 is 14 amino acids long.

The V and J genes are TRBV4-3 and TRBJ2-1, with 8 bases fitting TRBD1. CDR1 is LGHNA, CDR2 YSLEER, per germline. CDR3 size: 14 residues. The junction had 4 bases not matched to a gene; V was cut back by 3 bases and J by 6 bases. This CDR3 reads CASSHSDRGNEQFF. The CDR3, as DNA: TGCGCCAGCAGCCACTCAGACAGGGGCAATGAGCAGTTCTTC.

The V and J genes are TRBV3-1 (or the pseudogene TRBV3-2) and TRBJ2-3; D uncertain. V lost 2 bases, J lost 5 bases, and 8 bases lay in between. Germline V gene sequence: CDR1 LGHDT, CDR2 YNNKEL (reference sequence). There are 13 residues in the CDR3. This CDR3 reads CASSQFEVDTQYF. The CDR3 region has the DNA TGTGCCAGCAGCCAATTTGAGGTAGATACGCAGTATTTT.

This chain links TRBV4-3 with TRBJ2-3; 9 bases agree with TRBD1. The CDR3 extends over 17 amino acids. V lost 4 bases to trimming and J lost 2 bases; unmatched junction nucleotides: 10. Germline CDR1 reads LGHNA; CDR2 reads YSLEER. CDR3 nucleotide sequence: TGCGCCAGCAGCCTTGGGACAGGGAGTTATTTCACAGATACGCAGTATTTT. Translated: CASSLGTGSYFTDTQYF.

The chain uses TRBV5-6 and TRBJ2-1; D possibly corresponds to TRBD1 (6 bases). This CDR3 region has 16 residues. V was clipped by 5 bases and J by 3 bases, with 18 bases between them. Per the germline V gene, CDR1 is SGHDT and CDR2 is YYEEEE. Here the CDR3 reads CASSLDRSGRYNEQFF. CDR3 nucleotides: TGTGCCAGCAGTCTCGACAGGTCGGGGCGCTACAATGAGCAGTTCTTC.

Concerning this clone: One end of the junction fails to match germline, which may point to a read error. The CDR3 region is CASSPTGQGIGETQYF. CDR3 DNA sequence: TGTGCTAGCAGCCCTACCGGACAGGGGATTGGAGAGACCCAGTACTTC. J is TRBJ2-5 and V is TRBV7-7, with TRBD1 matching over 9 bases. Germline CDR1 reads SSHAT; CDR2 reads FNYEAQ (reference sequence). The CDR3 is 16 residues long. The whole variable domain, filled in from reference TRBV7-7 and TRBJ2-5, reads GAGVSQSPRYKVTKRGQDVTLRCDPISSHATLYWYQQALGQGPEFLTYFNYEAQPDKSGLPSDRFSAERPEGSISTLTIQRTEQRDSAMYRCASSPTGQGIGETQYFGPGTRLLVL.

The genes are TRBV25-1 and TRBJ1-1; perhaps TRBD1 as D (5 bases). CDR3 length equals 13 residues. Deletions cut 9 bases from V and 0 bases from J, with 11 bases between. The germline CDR1 and CDR2 sequences are MGHDK and SYGVNS. The CDR3 region is CASWAGMNTEAFF. The CDR3 nucleotides are TGTGCCAGTTGGGCAGGGATGAACACTGAAGCTTTCTTT.

The J gene is TRBJ2-4, the V gene TRBV19; TRBD1 might be the D (6 bases). With 4 bases removed from V and 1 base from J, the gap between germline ends came to 11 bases. This CDR3 contains 15 residues. The V gene's germline CDR1 is LNHDA and CDR2 SQIVND (reference sequence). CDR3 sequence (DNA): TGTGCCAGTAGTACCCGGGACACGGCCAAAAACATTCAGTACTTC. Protein sequence: CASSTRDTAKNIQYF.

This chain connects TRBV3-1 (or the pseudogene TRBV3-2) to TRBJ2-4, with TRBD1 as a possible D gene (6 bases). The CDR3 is made up of 15 amino acids. Germline CDR1 and CDR2: LGHDT and YNNKEL (reference sequence). The germline V and J ends were trimmed by 10 bases and 4 bases, with 20 bases remaining between them. The CDR3 sequence: CATHDAGRGKNIQYF. The CDR3 DNA follows: TGTGCCACCCACGACGCGGGCAGGGGAAAAAACATTCAGTACTTC.

The chain combines TRBV12-5 with TRBJ2-3; possibly TRBD1 for D (5 bases). CDR3 length: 15 residues. Germline V gives CDR1 LGHNT, CDR2 FRNRAP. V was shortened by 5 bases and J by 3 bases, with 15 bases between the two germline ends. CDR3 nucleotides: TGTGCTAGTGGTCCTCGAAGGGGTGGAACAGATACGCAGTATTTT. Translation gives CASGPRRGGTDTQYF.

This clone was counted between two and nine times. This chain uses TRBV9 with TRBJ2-7, with TRBD1 matching 8 bases. Losses at the gene ends were 3 bases for V and 2 bases for J; bases not matched to a gene: 4. Germline CDR1 reads SGDLS; CDR2 reads YYNGEE. The CDR3 sequence is 14 residues long. The CDR3 region has the DNA TGTGCCAGCAGCGGGGGACAGGACACCTACGAGCAGTACTTC. Its translation is CASSGGQDTYEQYF.

In the case of this clone: Other DNA sequences from this sample encode an identical CDR3 as well. V usage is TRBV12-3 or TRBV12-4 and J usage is TRBJ1-2, with a possible D match to TRBD1 (5 bases). V dropped 6 bases and J dropped 7 bases, with 15 bases sitting between them. The CDR3 covers 13 residues. This CDR3 reads CASSLPLGAGYTF. As DNA, the CDR3 is TGTGCCAGCAGCCTCCCTCTAGGGGCTGGCTACACCTTC.

The rearrangement uses TRBV9 and TRBJ1-5, with 10 bases identical to TRBD1. The length of the CDR3 is 15 residues. Germline CDR1 SGDLS, CDR2 YYNGEE. V lost 2 bases to trimming and J lost 4 bases; unmatched junction nucleotides: 3. CDR3 sequence: CASSVTGGENQPQHF. The CDR3 DNA reads TGTGCCAGCAGCGTGACAGGGGGCGAGAATCAGCCCCAGCATTTT.

The chain couples TRBV27 to TRBJ2-7, with TRBD1 as a possible D gene (6 bases). Germline V CDR1 and CDR2: MNHEY, SMNVEV (reference sequence). This CDR3 is built from 14 residues. V was cut by 6 bases and J by 0 bases, with 12 bases left in between. CDR3 amino acids: CASSLRGDSYEQYF. The CDR3 region has the DNA TGTGCCAGCAGCCTCAGGGGCGACTCCTACGAGCAGTACTTC.

The chain links TRBV6-2 or TRBV6-3 to TRBJ1-1; a weak D match, TRBD1 (6 bases). V dropped 6 bases and J dropped 0 bases, with 14 bases sitting between them. The CDR3 runs to 15 residues. CDR1 is MNHEY, CDR2 SVGEGT, per germline. CDR3 nucleotide sequence: TGTGCCAGCAGCCCGGAGGACAGTATGAACACTGAAGCTTTCTTT. Amino acids: CASSPEDSMNTEAFF.

This clone was counted between two and nine times. This same CDR3 is encoded by further DNA sequences in the sample. V gene TRBV29-1 combines with J gene TRBJ1-2; D may be TRBD1 (5 bases). Germline CDR1 SQVTM, CDR2 ANQGSEA. This CDR3 spans 11 amino acids. V lost 4 bases to trimming and J lost 8 bases, with 11 bases between them. CDR3 DNA sequence: TGCAGCGTTGGTCAGGGTAGAGGCTACACCTTC. The encoded protein is CSVGQGRGYTF.

This chain connects TRBV10-1 to TRBJ2-1, with D perhaps TRBD2 (6 bases). The CDR3 length is 15 residues. The germline gives CDR1 WNHNN, CDR2 SYGVQD (reference sequence). Trimming took off 0 bases at V and 9 bases at J, with 15 bases between the two ends. DNA for the CDR3: TGCGCCAGCAGTGAGTCCCGTGGAGGGGTGGGTGAGCAGTTCTTC. Translating it yields CASSESRGGVGEQFF.

Only one count was recorded for this clone. Here the CDR3 reads CASSTGALTGELFF. The CDR3 DNA sequence: TGTGCCAGTAGTACAGGGGCACTCACCGGGGAGCTGTTTTTT. V usage is TRBV19 and J usage is TRBJ2-2; a possible D gene is TRBD1 (6 bases). Germline loops: CDR1 LNHDA, CDR2 SQIVND (reference sequence). CDR3 length: 14 residues. The V gene lost 4 bases and the J gene lost 4 bases, with 10 bases spanning the gap.

The V call is TRBV7-2, the J call TRBJ2-2, with 7 bases matching TRBD1. The germline gives CDR1 SGHTA, CDR2 FQGNSA. After removal of 1 base from V and 4 bases from J, the junction contained 6 bases not matched to a gene. The CDR3 extends over 16 amino acids. In DNA form, the CDR3 reads TGTGCCAGCAGCTTAGGGGGCAGGGGGATCACCGGGGAGCTGTTTTTT. It translates to CASSLGGRGITGELFF.

The CDR3 sequence: CASVTARDHQPQHF. For the CDR3, the DNA is TGTGCCAGCGTTACCGCCAGGGATCATCAGCCCCAGCATTTT. The chain couples TRBV6-6 to TRBJ1-5, with D perhaps TRBD1 (5 bases). The V gene lost 8 bases and the J gene lost 5 bases, with 16 bases spanning the gap. The CDR3 covers 14 residues. Per germline, CDR1 MNHNY and CDR2 SVGAGI (reference sequence).